The next 32 T cell receptor beta chains were all read from a single sample in a study of regulatory T cells in long-lasting Graves disease. Libraries of TCR beta came from iRepertoire HTBI primers plus Arm-PCR of CDR3 regions. TCRdb passed the multiplex PCR reads through MiXCR, listing each CDR3 protein once. The sample carries about 660,000 distinct CDR3 sequences, 30% recorded once. Time point defined: persistent/refractory GD, antithyroid drugs over 5 years with positive TRAb. Isolated PBMC RNA provided the starting material for the TCR library. The material was peripheral blood mononuclear cells (PBMCs), obtained when the disease was refractory, from a patient treated with antithyroid drugs. The source is a female donor with Graves disease.

This clonotype was detected a few times. The chain is built from TRBV10-3 and TRBJ1-1; D unclear. Trimming cost V 3 bases and J 5 bases, with 10 bases left between them. The CDR3 is made up of 13 amino acids. Germline CDR1 reads ENHRY; CDR2 reads SYGVKD. CDR3 bases: TGTGCCATCAGTGAAGGTGGTGGGACTGAAGCTTTCTTT. This gives the protein CAISEGGGTEAFF.

This clonotype has more than one count but fewer than ten. This chain connects TRBV9 to TRBJ1-2; possible D gene TRBD1, 6 bases. The CDR3 totals 14 residues. Trimming pared 0 bases from V and 3 bases from J, leaving 9 bases between. Germline values: CDR1 SGDLS, CDR2 YYNGEE. The CDR3 region has the DNA TGTGCCAGCAGCGTAGACGCAGGGGACTATGGCTACACCTTC. This codes for CASSVDAGDYGYTF.

The J gene is TRBJ1-1, the V gene TRBV20-1, with TRBD1 as a possible D gene (5 bases). The V gene lost 3 bases and the J gene lost 5 bases, with 16 bases spanning the gap. This CDR3 has 14 amino acids. Germline assignment: CDR1 DFQATT and CDR2 SNEGSKA (reference sequence). The CDR3 sequence: CSARDPGRRTEAFF. The CDR3 nucleotides read TGCAGTGCTAGGGACCCAGGGCGGCGGACTGAAGCTTTCTTT.

The rearrangement uses TRBV7-9 and TRBJ1-2; D remains ambiguous. CDR3 length equals 13 residues. Trimming left V 3 bases short and J 7 bases short, with 12 bases between. Germline CDR1 is SEHNR and CDR2 is FQNEAQ (reference sequence). CDR3 protein: CASSFIITAGYTF. The CDR3 region has the DNA TGTGCCAGCAGCTTTATAATCACCGCTGGCTACACCTTC.

The V gene is TRBV5-1, the J gene TRBJ1-4; unclear D gene. The germline V gene has CDR1 SGHRS and CDR2 YFSETQ. This CDR3 has 16 residues. The ends were cut back, 2 bases at V and 3 bases at J, with 14 bases in the middle. CDR3 DNA: TGCGCCAGCAGCTTCCGGGAGCCCGCGGCTAATGAAAAACTGTTTTTT. This sequence encodes CASSFREPAANEKLFF.

This clonotype was seen ten or more times. The chain links TRBV25-1 to TRBJ1-1; D is undetermined. Germline CDR1 MGHDK, CDR2 SYGVNS. Deletions cut 6 bases from V and 4 bases from J, with 9 bases between. This CDR3 has 12 amino acids. CDR3 bases: TGTGCCAGCAGCGAGGGAGTCACTGAAGCTTTCTTT. Its translation is CASSEGVTEAFF.

The chain employs TRBV7-9 and TRBJ1-1; 9 nucleotides align to TRBD1. Germline V lookup: CDR1 SEHNR, CDR2 FQNEAQ (reference sequence). The CDR3 spans 16 residues. The junction had 14 bases not matched to a gene; V was cut back by 10 bases and J by 2 bases. CDR3 coding DNA: TGTGCCATCTCGAGTTGGGCGGGACAGGGAAACACTGAAGCTTTCTTT. It translates to CAISSWAGQGNTEAFF.

The chain is built from TRBV4-1 and TRBJ1-1, with D perhaps TRBD1 (6 bases). Germline CDR1 reads MGHRA; CDR2 reads YSYEKL. Trimming took 0 bases from V and 5 from J, leaving 13 bases between them. This CDR3 is built from 15 residues. In nucleotides, the CDR3 is TGCGCCAGCAGCCAAGAGGGGGCGAGGCGGACTGAAGCTTTCTTT. Protein sequence: CASSQEGARRTEAFF.

The V and J genes are TRBV6-1 and TRBJ1-2; weak D call: TRBD1 (5 bases). V was shortened by 8 bases and J by 8 bases, with 15 bases between the two germline ends. Germline CDR1 reads MNHNS; CDR2 reads SASEGT. CDR3 size: 12 residues. DNA for the CDR3: TGTGCCAGCTCACCCGGGACGGCGGGCTACACCTTC. This codes for CASSPGTAGYTF.

This chain connects TRBV12-3 or TRBV12-4 to TRBJ2-2; D is possibly TRBD1 (6 bases). Trimming removed 6 bases at V and 3 bases at J, with 8 bases between. The CDR3 has 13 residues. The CDR3 DNA reads as TGTGCCAGCAGGCGACAGGACACCGGGGAGCTGTTTTTT. It specifies CASRRQDTGELFF.

This clonotype was counted only a few times. The chain joins TRBV27 to TRBJ1-1; possibly TRBD1 for D (6 bases). The CDR3 sequence is 14 residues long. The V gene's germline CDR1 is MNHEY and CDR2 SMNVEV (reference sequence). V was shortened by 6 bases and J by 1 base, with 12 bases between the two germline ends. CDR3 amino acids: CASRIQGGNTEAFF. In nucleotides, the CDR3 is TGTGCCAGCAGGATACAGGGTGGGAACACTGAAGCTTTCTTT.

This clonotype occurred a few times. J is TRBJ1-5 and V is TRBV12-3 or TRBV12-4; D remains unclear. The CDR3 loop spans 18 amino acids. V dropped 6 bases and J dropped 1 base, with 22 bases sitting between them. CDR3: CASSRRDRAIRSNQPQHF. The CDR3 nucleotides are TGTGCCAGCAGCAGGCGAGACCGGGCTATTAGAAGCAATCAGCCCCAGCATTTT.

The rearrangement joins TRBV11-1 to TRBJ2-7; TRBD1 aligns across 8 bases. The CDR3 extends over 15 amino acids. The germline gives CDR1 SGHAT, CDR2 FQDESV (reference sequence). V shed 5 bases and J 4 bases; nucleotides not matched to a gene: 10. The CDR3 spells CASSPGQGNLYEQYF. CDR3 bases: TGTGCCAGCAGCCCCGGACAGGGAAATTTGTACGAGCAGTACTTC.

The sample holds many counts of this clonotype. The chain recombines TRBV27 with TRBJ1-2; TRBD1 is a possible D gene (6 bases). Trimming shortened V by 0 bases and J by 3 bases, and 11 bases separated the two germline ends. The CDR3 sequence is 15 residues long. Germline CDR1 MNHEY, CDR2 SMNVEV (reference sequence). The CDR3 coding sequence is TGTGCCAGCAGTTTATCGATCCCAGGGGACTATGGCTACACCTTC. Translating gives CASSLSIPGDYGYTF.

The CDR3: CASGMTDTEAFF. CDR3 in DNA: TGTGCCAGTGGAATGACAGACACTGAAGCTTTCTTT. This chain joins TRBV11-2 and TRBJ1-1; possibly TRBD1 for D (5 bases). This CDR3 has 12 residues. Looked up from germline, CDR1 is SGHAT and CDR2 is FQNNGV. V lost 9 bases, J lost 3 bases, and 11 bases lay in between.

The chain recombines TRBV20-1 with TRBJ2-3, with 10 bases matching TRBD2. J was trimmed by 4 bases and V by 5 bases; bases with no gene match: 6. This CDR3 contains 14 residues. From germline, CDR1 is DFQATT and CDR2 SNEGSKA (reference sequence). Written as DNA, the CDR3 is TGCAGTGCTCTAGCGGGAGCAAGGGCAGATACGCAGTATTTT. This codes for CSALAGARADTQYF.

The CDR3 loop is CAISESLENTEAFF. The CDR3 DNA is TGTGCCATCAGTGAGTCGCTAGAAAACACTGAAGCTTTCTTT. This chain connects TRBV10-3 to TRBJ1-1, with D unresolved. Trimming took off 0 bases at V and 2 bases at J, with 7 bases between the two ends. Germline V gene sequence: CDR1 ENHRY, CDR2 SYGVKD. The CDR3 has 14 residues.

This clonotype was observed a handful of times. The DNA of the CDR3 is TGTGCCAGCAGCTTGGGGCAGGCGACCTCCTACGAGCAGTACTTC. It specifies CASSLGQATSYEQYF. The chain uses TRBV5-5 and TRBJ2-7; D gene ambiguous. Per germline, CDR1 SGHKS and CDR2 YYEKEE (reference sequence). The CDR3 is 15 amino acids. V shed 0 bases and J shed 0 bases, with 10 bases lying between them.

There are a few counts of this clonotype. The chain is built from TRBV20-1 and TRBJ2-7; 7 bases align to TRBD2. The CDR3 has 12 amino acids. The V gene end was trimmed by 1 base and the J gene end by 5 bases; junction bases not matched to a gene: 2. Germline assignment: CDR1 DFQATT and CDR2 SNEGSKA (reference sequence). CDR3 coding DNA: TGCAGTGCTAGAGGGACTAGTGACGAGCAGTACTTC. Residues: CSARGTSDEQYF.

A few counts support this clonotype. The genes are TRBV12-3 or TRBV12-4 and TRBJ1-4; TRBD1 agrees at 7 bases. The junction had 5 bases not matched to a gene; V was cut back by 5 bases and J by 8 bases. The CDR3 loop spans 13 amino acids. CDR3 in DNA: TGTGCCAGCAGTCCAGGGGGATACGAAAAACTGTTTTTT. Encoded protein: CASSPGGYEKLFF.

The rearrangement uses TRBV2 and TRBJ1-6; 7 bases are shared with TRBD1. CDR1 and CDR2 from the germline V gene are SNHLY and FYNNEI. Trimming removed 2 bases from V and 10 bases from J; junction bases left unmatched: 11. There are 16 residues in the CDR3. The CDR3 spells CASSERTGTVGSPLHF. The CDR3 DNA sequence: TGTGCCAGCAGTGAAAGGACGGGGACAGTTGGCTCACCCCTCCACTTT.

The chain combines TRBV27 with TRBJ2-3; tentative D call: TRBD1 (6 bases). Trimming removed 6 bases at V and 2 bases at J, with 12 bases between. Germline assignment: CDR1 MNHEY and CDR2 SMNVEV (reference sequence). This CDR3 is built from 14 residues. The DNA of the CDR3 is TGTGCCAGCAGGTTGAGGGGGACCACAGATACGCAGTATTTT. This sequence encodes CASRLRGTTDTQYF.

This chain uses TRBV6-5 with TRBJ2-2; D unclear. The V and J ends lost 4 bases and 6 bases respectively, with 9 bases between them. The CDR3 extends over 13 amino acids. CDR1 is MNHEY, CDR2 SVGAGI, per germline. CDR3 nucleotides: TGTGCCAGCAGTTCCTTACAAGCCGGGGAGCTGTTTTTT. This codes for CASSSLQAGELFF.

This clonotype was seen more than once but under ten times. The chain carries TRBV19 and TRBJ1-5; 9 bases agree with TRBD1. The CDR3 is 15 amino acids. CDR1 and CDR2 (germline): LNHDA, SQIVND (reference sequence). The trim removed 3 bases at V and 3 bases at J, leaving 3 bases unmatched. As DNA, the CDR3 is TGTGCCAGTAGTATCACAGGGGGCCACAATCAGCCCCAGCATTTT. Translated, it gives CASSITGGHNQPQHF.

This chain uses TRBV6-5 with TRBJ2-2; 7 bases fit TRBD1. The CDR3 spans 16 residues. Germline assignment: CDR1 MNHEY and CDR2 SVGAGI. The J segment lost 2 bases and the V segment lost 2 bases, leaving 5 bases of the junction unmatched. The CDR3 region is CASSYGTATNTGELFF. The CDR3 coding sequence is TGTGCCAGCAGTTACGGGACAGCTACCAACACCGGGGAGCTGTTTTTT.

V gene TRBV19 combines with J gene TRBJ1-2; TRBD1 matches 7 bases. This CDR3 is built from 13 residues. The V and J ends lost 7 bases and 6 bases, in that order; junction bases with no gene match: 8. Per germline, CDR1 LNHDA and CDR2 SQIVND (reference sequence). The CDR3 DNA sequence: TGTGCCAGTAATATGGACAGGCTCCATGGCTACACCTTC. It translates to CASNMDRLHGYTF.

This clonotype has ten or more counts. This chain links TRBV2 with TRBJ1-4; D not certain. V lost 4 bases and J 1 base, leaving 4 bases between the germline ends. The germline gives CDR1 SNHLY, CDR2 FYNNEI. The CDR3 extends over 13 amino acids. CDR3 region: CASSVVTNEKLFF. The CDR3 coding sequence is TGTGCCAGCAGTGTCGTAACTAATGAAAAACTGTTTTTT.

This clonotype was found many times. The chain joins TRBV29-1 to TRBJ1-4; D is unclear. In germline, CDR1 is SQVTM, CDR2 ANQGSEA. The CDR3 has 13 amino acids. The V end was cut by 4 bases, the J end by 7 bases, with 13 bases between. The CDR3 sequence is CSVAQSQGEKLFF. CDR3 coding DNA: TGCAGCGTTGCCCAGAGCCAAGGTGAAAAACTGTTTTTT.

This clonotype was seen a single time. The chain links TRBV5-1 to TRBJ1-2; D not certain. Germline V gene sequence: CDR1 SGHRS, CDR2 YFSETQ. Trimming stripped 2 bases from V and 5 bases from J, with 16 bases between. This CDR3 region has 15 residues. The CDR3 nucleotides read TGCGCCAGCAGCTTCCCGGACCGCCCCGCTTATGGCTACACCTTC. Encoded protein: CASSFPDRPAYGYTF.

The CDR3 DNA follows: TGCAGTGCTAGGGTCCTTTCAGAGGGTGCCAAAAACATTCAGTACTTC. Protein product: CSARVLSEGAKNIQYF. V and J are TRBV20-1 and TRBJ2-4, with TRBD2 as a possible D gene (5 bases). The CDR3 is 16 amino acids. Germline V gene data show CDR1 as DFQATT and CDR2 as SNEGSKA (reference sequence). Trimming left V 3 bases short and J 1 base short, with 16 bases between.

The rearrangement uses TRBV6-5 and TRBJ2-7; no clear D gene. Trimming removed 2 bases from V and 4 bases from J, with 12 bases in between. The CDR3 extends over 14 amino acids. Germline V gene data show CDR1 as MNHEY and CDR2 as SVGAGI. Written as DNA, the CDR3 is TGTGCCAGCAGTTACGCCTCAGAGAGGTACGAGCAGTACTTC. It specifies CASSYASERYEQYF.

V is TRBV6-5 and J is TRBJ1-1; possible D gene TRBD1, 5 bases. The V end was cut by 0 bases, the J end by 5 bases, with 10 bases between. The CDR3 has 14 residues. Germline values: CDR1 MNHEY, CDR2 SVGAGI. CDR3 coding DNA: TGTGCCAGCAGTTACTCAGGGGTGGGGACTGAAGCTTTCTTT. Residues: CASSYSGVGTEAFF.